These 30 T cell receptor beta chains share one sample of origin, sequenced in a study of T cell responses to AZD1222 COVID-19 vaccine. Clones were sequenced by immunoSEQ multiplex PCR, and TCRdb holds only the in-frame ones, with some missing. The data contain 170,000 or so clones, around 93% of them seen just once; the ten biggest clones take up more than 0.85%. Sequences were derived from peripheral blood, sampled 28 days after the second dose of the MenACWY control vaccine. Source of these receptors: an adult who received the MenACWY meningococcal vaccine as a control.

The chain joins TRBV27 to TRBJ2-1; 8 positions match TRBD2. This CDR3 has 17 amino acids. The V and J ends lost 2 bases and 3 bases, in that order; junction bases with no gene match: 9. Per the germline V gene, CDR1 is MNHEY and CDR2 is SMNVEV (reference sequence). The CDR3: CASSLGAPGGGYNEQFF. CDR3 nucleotide sequence: TGTGCCAGCAGTTTAGGGGCTCCGGGGGGGGGCTACAATGAGCAGTTCTTC.

V gene TRBV19 combines with J gene TRBJ2-1, with a tentative D call TRBD2 (6 bases). The CDR3 is 15 residues long. Trimming stripped 6 bases from V and 0 bases from J, with 12 bases between. CDR1 is LNHDA and CDR2 is SQIVND in the germline V gene (reference sequence). The CDR3 is CASRERVSSYNEQFF. The CDR3 nucleotides read TGTGCCAGTAGGGAGCGGGTTAGCTCCTACAATGAGCAGTTCTTC.

The chain employs TRBV6-4 and TRBJ2-2; 12 nucleotides line up with TRBD1. This CDR3 has 16 amino acids. Trimming took 9 bases from V and 6 from J; bases not matched to a gene: 11. Germline V lookup: CDR1 MRHNA, CDR2 SNTAGT. DNA for the CDR3: TGTGCCAGAAACCGGGACAGGGGGCTTTACGCCGGGGAGCTGTTTTTT. This encodes CARNRDRGLYAGELFF.

DNA for the CDR3: TGTGCCAGCAGCCCGGACAGGAGGTCTGGAAACACCATATATTTT. Amino acid sequence: CASSPDRRSGNTIYF. V and J are TRBV5-4 and TRBJ1-3; 7 bases are shared with TRBD1. Germline trimming cut 4 bases from V and 1 base from J; bases unmatched to any gene: 5. CDR1 SGHNT and CDR2 YYREEE come from the germline V gene (reference sequence). The CDR3 runs 15 residues.

V and J are TRBV19 and TRBJ1-2, with D tentatively TRBD1 (5 bases). Germline V lookup: CDR1 LNHDA, CDR2 SQIVND (reference sequence). The CDR3 runs 14 residues. Trimming left V 5 bases short and J 8 bases short, with 18 bases between. This CDR3 is CASSPWDGARGYTF. The CDR3, as DNA: TGTGCCAGTAGTCCTTGGGACGGCGCCCGCGGCTACACCTTC.

The chain joins TRBV5-1 to TRBJ2-5, with TRBD2 matching 12 bases. The CDR3 is 15 residues long. Trimming at V came to 3 bases and at J to 8 bases, leaving 8 bases not matched to a gene. The germline gives CDR1 SGHRS, CDR2 YFSETQ. The CDR3 spells CASSSSGGAPSTQYF. CDR3 DNA sequence: TGCGCCAGCAGCTCTAGCGGGGGGGCCCCCTCAACCCAGTACTTC.

V gene TRBV6-5 combines with J gene TRBJ1-6; unclear D gene. This CDR3 is built from 13 residues. Germline V gene data show CDR1 as MNHEY and CDR2 as SVGAGI. Deletions cut 5 bases from V and 6 bases from J, with 8 bases between. CDR3 protein: CASSRQPNSPLHF. The CDR3 nucleotides are TGTGCCAGCAGTAGGCAACCTAATTCACCCCTCCACTTT.

This chain links TRBV19 with TRBJ1-5; D is possibly TRBD1 (5 bases). This CDR3 is built from 15 residues. CDR1 and CDR2 from the germline V gene are LNHDA and SQIVND (reference sequence). The V end lost 3 bases, the J end lost 4 bases, and 13 bases lay between the germline ends. CDR3 sequence: CASSIPGPGNQPQHF. The CDR3 coding sequence is TGTGCCAGTAGTATCCCAGGGCCAGGAAATCAGCCCCAGCATTTT.

The rearrangement uses TRBV6-5 and TRBJ1-1; a weak D match, TRBD1 (6 bases). Germline values: CDR1 MNHEY, CDR2 SVGAGI. This CDR3 has 13 amino acids. V was shortened by 4 bases and J by 3 bases, with 9 bases between the two germline ends. In DNA form, the CDR3 reads TGTGCCAGCAGTTCTAACAGGGACACTGAAGCTTTCTTT. Its translation: CASSSNRDTEAFF.

The chain uses TRBV7-2 and TRBJ1-1, with TRBD1 as a possible D gene (6 bases). CDR1 SGHTA and CDR2 FQGNSA come from the germline V gene. V was trimmed by 7 bases and J by 1 base, leaving 13 bases between them. The CDR3 sequence is 14 residues long. The CDR3 here is CASKGQNQNTEAFF. DNA of the CDR3: TGTGCCAGCAAAGGACAGAACCAGAACACTGAAGCTTTCTTT.

The V and J genes are TRBV6-4 and TRBJ1-2; 10 nucleotides agree with TRBD1. V lost 5 bases and J lost 8; bases outside the gene matches: 8. The CDR3 totals 14 residues. The V gene's germline CDR1 is MRHNA and CDR2 SNTAGT. The CDR3 is CASSRGTGDGGYTF. DNA of the CDR3: TGTGCCAGCAGTCGGGGGACAGGGGACGGCGGCTACACCTTC.

The J gene is TRBJ2-1, the V gene TRBV3-1 (or the pseudogene TRBV3-2); D may be TRBD1 (5 bases). The germline V and J ends were trimmed by 4 bases and 10 bases, with 17 bases remaining between them. Germline lookup yields CDR1 LGHDT and CDR2 YNNKEL (reference sequence). This CDR3 has 14 amino acids. Here the CDR3 DNA reads TGTGCCAGCAGCCGGAGAACAGGTGCGCAGGAGCAGTTCTTC. Translation gives CASSRRTGAQEQFF.

Regarding this clone: Other DNA variants within this sample encode the same CDR3. The chain combines TRBV6-2 or TRBV6-3 with TRBJ1-1, with a weak D call TRBD1 (5 bases). The CDR3 contains 13 residues. The germline CDR1 and CDR2 sequences are MNHEY and SVGEGT. V shed 4 bases and J shed 1 base, with 7 bases lying between them. CDR3 amino acids: CASSLTANTEAFF. The CDR3 bases are TGTGCCAGCAGTTTGACAGCGAACACTGAAGCTTTCTTT.

As to this clone: Additional DNA sequences in this sample encode the identical CDR3. V and J are TRBV5-1 and TRBJ1-3; TRBD1 matches 7 bases. The CDR3 runs to 15 residues. The J segment lost 4 bases and the V segment lost 0 bases, leaving 4 bases of the junction unmatched. Germline values: CDR1 SGHRS, CDR2 YFSETQ. CDR3 residues: CASSLDRGTGNTIYF. CDR3 bases: TGCGCCAGCAGCTTGGACAGGGGAACGGGAAACACCATATATTTT.

The chain combines TRBV7-9 with TRBJ2-7; D gene ambiguous. The ends were cut back, 0 bases at V and 3 bases at J, with 3 bases in the middle. CDR1 and CDR2 (germline): SEHNR, FQNEAQ (reference sequence). The CDR3 contains 12 residues. CDR3 protein: CASSLAVYEQYF. As DNA, the CDR3 is TGTGCCAGCAGCTTAGCAGTCTACGAGCAGTACTTC.

Remarks on this clone: Relative to the germline gene, one junction end is altered; a read error may explain this. The chain couples TRBV2 to TRBJ2-7; 10 bases align to TRBD2. This CDR3 is 14 amino acids long. The germline V gene encodes CDR1 SNHLY and CDR2 FYNNEI. The chain's CDR3 is CASREAGGQYEQYF. The DNA for the CDR3 is TGTGCCAGCAGAGAAGCGGGGGGGCAGTACGAGCAGTACTTC.

The gene calls are TRBV28 and TRBJ2-5, with TRBD1 matching 12 bases. Germline V gene lookup returns CDR1 MDHEN and CDR2 SYDVKM. The CDR3 has 16 amino acids. V shed 4 bases and J 5 bases; nucleotides not matched to a gene: 8. The CDR3 DNA reads as TGTGCCAGCAGTTCCCCCGGGACAGGGGGCAGGGAGACCCAGTACTTC. It codes for CASSSPGTGGRETQYF.

In this sample, this clone turned up once. The V gene is TRBV7-9, the J gene TRBJ1-1; 9 bases are a match to TRBD1. The germline V gene has CDR1 SEHNR and CDR2 FQNEAQ (reference sequence). V lost 6 bases to trimming and J lost 6 bases; unmatched junction nucleotides: 8. The CDR3 is made up of 14 amino acids. The CDR3 DNA is TGTGCCAGCAGAAAACAGGGGGCTGGGCCTGAAGCTTTCTTT. Translation gives CASRKQGAGPEAFF.

The gene calls are TRBV6-6 and TRBJ2-1; 16 positions match TRBD2. V shed 5 bases, J shed 6 bases, and the junction held 10 bases outside the gene matches. Looked up from germline, CDR1 is MNHNY and CDR2 is SVGAGI (reference sequence). CDR3 length: 18 amino acids. In nucleotides, the CDR3 is TGTGCCAGCAGTCCCCCGGGACTAGCGGGGGGGCCCCCCAATGAGCAGTTCTTC. Translated: CASSPPGLAGGPPNEQFF.

The chain combines TRBV30 with TRBJ2-7, with 7 bases matching TRBD2. The germline V gene has CDR1 GTSNPN and CDR2 SVGIG (reference sequence). CDR3 length: 13 amino acids. The J segment lost 0 bases and the V segment lost 3 bases, leaving 2 bases of the junction unmatched. The CDR3 region is CAWSRGVSYEQYF. The CDR3 bases are TGTGCCTGGAGCCGGGGGGTCTCCTACGAGCAGTACTTC.

On this clone: The sample holds other DNA sequences that translate to the same CDR3. The chain recombines TRBV19 with TRBJ1-5, with TRBD1 matching over 10 bases. Trimming at V came to 8 bases and at J to 5 bases, leaving 0 bases not matched to a gene. The CDR3 is made up of 12 amino acids. CDR1 LNHDA and CDR2 SQIVND come from the germline V gene (reference sequence). The CDR3 region has the DNA TGTGCCAGTGGGACAGGGGATCAGCCCCAGCATTTT. It codes for CASGTGDQPQHF.

V gene TRBV12-3 or TRBV12-4 combines with J gene TRBJ1-5; D not certain. This CDR3 region has 13 residues. Trimming removed 8 bases from V and 7 bases from J, with 15 bases in between. The DNA of the CDR3 is TGTGCCAGCTGCTCAAGGGTTGGGCAGCCCCAGCATTTT. Translation gives CASCSRVGQPQHF.

Only one count was recorded for this clone. The CDR3 protein is CASRPGGTYGYTF. DNA for the CDR3: TGTGCCAGCAGGCCCGGAGGCACCTATGGCTACACCTTC. The V call is TRBV6-5, the J call TRBJ1-2; D call uncertain. CDR1 and CDR2 (germline): MNHEY, SVGAGI. Trimming left V 6 bases short and J 4 bases short, with 12 bases between. This CDR3 contains 13 residues.

This chain connects TRBV2 to TRBJ1-6; maybe TRBD1 (5 bases). The CDR3 has 13 amino acids. The germline gives CDR1 SNHLY, CDR2 FYNNEI. Trimming pared 8 bases from V and 7 bases from J, leaving 12 bases between. DNA of the CDR3: TGTGCCAGCGGGGCAGGGAGAAATTCACCCCTCCACTTT. Its translation is CASGAGRNSPLHF.

The chain joins TRBV27 to TRBJ2-1; 10 nucleotides agree with TRBD2. The trim removed 6 bases at V and 4 bases at J, leaving 9 bases unmatched. Germline values: CDR1 MNHEY, CDR2 SMNVEV (reference sequence). CDR3 length equals 16 residues. CDR3 nucleotide sequence: TGTGCCAGCAGCCCACGGTTAGCGGGGGGATACAATGAGCAGTTCTTC. This encodes CASSPRLAGGYNEQFF.

The V call is TRBV4-1, the J call TRBJ1-3; tentative D call: TRBD1 (5 bases). Germline V gene sequence: CDR1 MGHRA, CDR2 YSYEKL. This CDR3 has 16 residues. V was trimmed by 1 base and J by 0 bases, leaving 10 bases between them. The CDR3 nucleotides are TGCGCCAGCAGCCAAGTATGGGGCCCCTCTGGAAACACCATATATTTT. Translated: CASSQVWGPSGNTIYF.

This chain uses TRBV4-2 with TRBJ1-1; TRBD1 agrees at 9 bases. V dropped 0 bases and J dropped 4; count of bases not matched to a gene: 3. The CDR3 covers 15 residues. CDR1 is LGHNA, CDR2 YNFKEQ, per germline. The CDR3 spells CASSQEGQGRTEAFF. The DNA for the CDR3 is TGTGCCAGCAGCCAAGAAGGACAGGGGCGCACTGAAGCTTTCTTT.

This chain joins TRBV7-9 and TRBJ1-1; no definite D call. The CDR3 runs to 15 residues. Germline V gene lookup returns CDR1 SEHNR and CDR2 FQNEAQ (reference sequence). V was cut by 0 bases and J by 3 bases, with 11 bases left in between. The chain's CDR3 is CASSLAIIAYTEAFF. For the CDR3, the DNA is TGTGCCAGCAGCTTAGCGATCATAGCTTACACTGAAGCTTTCTTT.

This chain uses TRBV2 with TRBJ2-5, with a weak D call TRBD1 (5 bases). The CDR3 consists of 14 residues. The V gene lost 2 bases and the J gene lost 2 bases, with 9 bases spanning the gap. Germline V gene sequence: CDR1 SNHLY, CDR2 FYNNEI. The CDR3, as DNA: TGTGCCAGCAGTGAAATTAGACAGCAAGAGACCCAGTACTTC. The encoded protein is CASSEIRQQETQYF.

The chain joins TRBV5-4 to TRBJ2-1; 8 bases line up with TRBD2. Germline V gene data show CDR1 as SGHNT and CDR2 as YYREEE (reference sequence). The CDR3 has 14 amino acids. J lost 1 base, V lost 3 bases, and 0 bases had no gene match. The CDR3 reads CASSSGGSYNEQFF. DNA for the CDR3: TGTGCCAGCAGCTCGGGGGGGTCCTACAATGAGCAGTTCTTC.